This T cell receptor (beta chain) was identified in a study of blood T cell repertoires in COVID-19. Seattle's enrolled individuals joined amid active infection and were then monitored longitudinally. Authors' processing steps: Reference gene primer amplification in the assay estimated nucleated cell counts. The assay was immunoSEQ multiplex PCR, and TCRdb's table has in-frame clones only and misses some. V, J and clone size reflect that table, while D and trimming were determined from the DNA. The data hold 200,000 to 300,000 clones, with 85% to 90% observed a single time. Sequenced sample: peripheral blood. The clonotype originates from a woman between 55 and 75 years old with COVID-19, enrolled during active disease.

CDR3 in amino acids: CASSEVGSYTF. The CDR3 DNA sequence: TGTGCCAGCAGTGAAGTGGGGAGTTACACCTTC. The V call is TRBV6-1, the J call TRBJ1-2; D is unresolved. This CDR3 is 11 amino acids long. Germline loops: CDR1 MNHNS, CDR2 SASEGT. V lost 1 base to trimming and J lost 11 bases, with 8 bases between them.